The sequence of this T cell receptor (beta chain) was determined in a study of T-cell reconstitution after alpha-beta-depleted transplantation in children (TCRdb year 2016). About the study as a whole: Using TCR repertoire profiling, the study followed T-cell immune reconstitution in a quantitative way in children after TCRalphabeta/CD19-depleted allogeneic hematopoietic cell transplantation.

This clonotype was recorded many times. Its target antigen remains unknown. Base qualities are missing; no much larger clone stands one base away. The cysteine opens and the phenylalanine closes a CDR3 of 15 amino acids. The retained sequence is limited to the CDR3, 45 bases, with the frame set at the first base. CDR1 DFQATT and CDR2 SNEGSKA were looked up in the germline V gene (reference sequence). From V the trimming removes 3 bases and from J it removes 15 bases, while the gene matches leave 13 bases of the junction unaccounted for. Receptor libraries were prepared by PCR. For sequencing, an Illumina HiSeq 2500 was employed. TCR libraries were prepared with molecular barcoding, using unique molecular identifiers to normalize TCRbeta repertoire quantification. TCRdb trimmed public reads at Q25 via fastp, called clones via MiXCR and kept in-frame beta chains. Merged by CDR3 protein, the rows form single entries marked with the most common genes and DNA. A total of hundreds of thousands of distinct CDR3 sequences appear in this sample, about 15% of them only once. Clones ranked in the top ten supply 0.8% to 1.1% of the sample.

The chain was built from TRBV20-1 and TRBJ2-1, and 14 bases in between align with TRBD2. The sequence was collected from a human donor who donated a stem cell graft to a child with acute myeloid leukemia. Sample: PBMCs from the stem cell graft donor, taken from the stem cell graft. CDR3 region: CSARAWTSGGMIRFF. The sequenced DNA: TGCAGTGCTAGGGCGTGGACTAGCGGGGGGATGATTAGGTTCTTC.